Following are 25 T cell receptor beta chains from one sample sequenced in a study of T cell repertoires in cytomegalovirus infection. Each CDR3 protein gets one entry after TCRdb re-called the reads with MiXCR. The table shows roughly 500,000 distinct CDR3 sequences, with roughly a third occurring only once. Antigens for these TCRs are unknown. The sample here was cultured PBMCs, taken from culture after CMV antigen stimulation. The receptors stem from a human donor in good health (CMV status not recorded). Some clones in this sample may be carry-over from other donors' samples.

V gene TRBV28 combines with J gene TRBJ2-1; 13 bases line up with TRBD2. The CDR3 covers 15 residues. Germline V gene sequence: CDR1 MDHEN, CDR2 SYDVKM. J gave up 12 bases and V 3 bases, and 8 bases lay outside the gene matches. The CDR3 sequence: CASSLGTSGKRRQFF. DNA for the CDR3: TGTGCCAGCAGTTTGGGGACTAGCGGGAAAAGGCGGCAGTTCTTC. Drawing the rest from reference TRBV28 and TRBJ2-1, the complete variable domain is DVKVTQSSRYLVKRTGEKVFLECVQDMDHENMFWYRQDPGLGLRLIYFSYDVKMKEKGDIPEGYSVSREKKERFSLILESASTNQTSMYLCASSLGTSGKRRQFFGPGTRLTVL.

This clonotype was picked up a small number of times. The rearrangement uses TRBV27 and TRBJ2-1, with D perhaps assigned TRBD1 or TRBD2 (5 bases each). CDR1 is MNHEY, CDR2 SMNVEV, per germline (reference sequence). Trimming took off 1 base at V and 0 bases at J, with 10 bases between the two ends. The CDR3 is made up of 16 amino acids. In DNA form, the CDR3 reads TGTGCCAGCAGTTTATTGGGACCCTCCTCCTACAATGAGCAGTTCTTC. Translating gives CASSLLGPSSYNEQFF.

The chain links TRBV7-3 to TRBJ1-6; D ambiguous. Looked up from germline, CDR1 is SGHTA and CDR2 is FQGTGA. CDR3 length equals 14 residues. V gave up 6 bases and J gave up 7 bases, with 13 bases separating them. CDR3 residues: CASSPESGNSPLHF. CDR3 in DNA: TGTGCCAGCAGTCCAGAATCTGGAAATTCACCCCTCCACTTT. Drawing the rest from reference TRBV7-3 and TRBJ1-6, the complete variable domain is GAGVSQTPSNKVTEKGKYVELRCDPISGHTALYWYRQSLGQGPEFLIYFQGTGAADDSGLPNDRFFAVRPEGSVSTLKIQRTERGDSAVYLCASSPESGNSPLHFGNGTRLTVT.

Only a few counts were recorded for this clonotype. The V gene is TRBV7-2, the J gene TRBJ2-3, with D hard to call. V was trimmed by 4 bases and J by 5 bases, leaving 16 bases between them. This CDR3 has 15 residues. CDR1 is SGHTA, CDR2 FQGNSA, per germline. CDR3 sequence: CASSYSGLTLDTQYF. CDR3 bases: TGTGCCAGCAGCTATTCGGGCCTGACCCTAGATACGCAGTATTTT. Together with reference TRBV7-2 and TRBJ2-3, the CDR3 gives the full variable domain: GAGVSQSPSNKVTEKGKDVELRCDPISGHTALYWYRQSLGQGLEFLIYFQGNSAPDKSGLPSDRFSAERTGGSVSTLTIQRTQQEDSAVYLCASSYSGLTLDTQYFGPGTRLTVL.

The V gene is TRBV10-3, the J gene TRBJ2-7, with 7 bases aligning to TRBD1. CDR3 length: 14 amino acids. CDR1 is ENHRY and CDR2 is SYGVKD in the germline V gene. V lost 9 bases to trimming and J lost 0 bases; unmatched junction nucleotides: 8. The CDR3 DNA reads TGTGCCATTTCCGGGACAGAAAGCTCCTACGAGCAGTACGTC. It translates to CAISGTESSYEQYV.

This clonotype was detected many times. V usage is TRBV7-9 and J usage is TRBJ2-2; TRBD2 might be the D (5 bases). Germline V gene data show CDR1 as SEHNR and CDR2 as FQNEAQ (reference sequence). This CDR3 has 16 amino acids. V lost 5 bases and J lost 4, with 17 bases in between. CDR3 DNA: TGTGCCAGCAGCCCCGCCGGGCTAGCTGCCACCGGGGAGCTGTTTTTT. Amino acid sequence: CASSPAGLAATGELFF.

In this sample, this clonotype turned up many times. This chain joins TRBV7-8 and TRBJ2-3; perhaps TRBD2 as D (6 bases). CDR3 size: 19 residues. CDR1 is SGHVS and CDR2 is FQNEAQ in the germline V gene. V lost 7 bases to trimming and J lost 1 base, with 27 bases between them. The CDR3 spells CASTPLPRRGGWRTDTQYF. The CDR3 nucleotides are TGTGCCAGCACCCCCCTGCCTCGGAGGGGCGGATGGCGCACAGATACGCAGTATTTT.

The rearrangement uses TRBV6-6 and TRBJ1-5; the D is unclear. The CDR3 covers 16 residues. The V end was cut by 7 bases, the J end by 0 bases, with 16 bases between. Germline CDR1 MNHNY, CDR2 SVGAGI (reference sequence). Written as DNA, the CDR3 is TGTGCCAGCAAAGAGTCAAGCCATTATAGCAATCAGCCCCAGCATTTT. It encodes CASKESSHYSNQPQHF.

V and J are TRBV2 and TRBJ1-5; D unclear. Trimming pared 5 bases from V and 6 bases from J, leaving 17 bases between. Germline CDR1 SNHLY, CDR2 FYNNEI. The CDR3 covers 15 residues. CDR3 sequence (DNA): TGTGCCAGCAGTTCGGCGGGAGGGTCTGGTCAGCCCCAGCATTTT. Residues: CASSSAGGSGQPQHF. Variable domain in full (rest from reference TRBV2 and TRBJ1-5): EPEVTQTPSHQVTQMGQEVILRCVPISNHLYFYWYRQILGQKVEFLVSFYNNEISEKSEIFDDQFSVERPDGSNFTLKIRSTKLEDSAMYFCASSSAGGSGQPQHFGDGTRLSIL.

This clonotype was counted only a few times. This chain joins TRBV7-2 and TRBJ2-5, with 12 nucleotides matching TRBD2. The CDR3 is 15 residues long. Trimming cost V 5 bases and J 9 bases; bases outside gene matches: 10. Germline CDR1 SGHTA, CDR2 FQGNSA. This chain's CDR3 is CASSPGTSGSGSQYF. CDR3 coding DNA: TGTGCCAGCAGCCCCGGGACTAGCGGGTCAGGGTCCCAGTACTTC.

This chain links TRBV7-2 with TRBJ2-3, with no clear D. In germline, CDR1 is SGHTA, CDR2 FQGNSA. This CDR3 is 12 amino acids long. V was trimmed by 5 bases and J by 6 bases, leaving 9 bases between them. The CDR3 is CASSRTMDTQYF. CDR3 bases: TGTGCCAGCAGCCGTACGATGGATACGCAGTATTTT.

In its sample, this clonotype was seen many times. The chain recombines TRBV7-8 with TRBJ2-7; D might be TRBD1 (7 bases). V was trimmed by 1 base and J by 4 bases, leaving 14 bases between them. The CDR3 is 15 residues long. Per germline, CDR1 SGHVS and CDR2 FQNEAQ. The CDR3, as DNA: TGTGCCAGCAGCTTAGGTTTGGCAGGGGGGTACGAGCAGTACTTC. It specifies CASSLGLAGGYEQYF.

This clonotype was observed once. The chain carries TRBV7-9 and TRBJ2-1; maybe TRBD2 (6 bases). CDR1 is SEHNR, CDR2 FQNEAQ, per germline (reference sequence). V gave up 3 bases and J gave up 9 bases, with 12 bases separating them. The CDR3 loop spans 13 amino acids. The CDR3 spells CASSFRGTGEQFF. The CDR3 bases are TGTGCCAGCAGCTTCCGCGGGACGGGTGAGCAGTTCTTC.

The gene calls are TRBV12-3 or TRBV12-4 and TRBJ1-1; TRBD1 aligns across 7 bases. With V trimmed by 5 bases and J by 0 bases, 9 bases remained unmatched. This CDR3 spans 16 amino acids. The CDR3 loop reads CASSTYRGPMNTEAFF. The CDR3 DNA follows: TGTGCCAGCAGTACCTACAGGGGCCCGATGAACACTGAAGCTTTCTTT.

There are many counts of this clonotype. The CDR3 protein is CSAKPGDRELQYF. CDR3 coding DNA: TGCAGTGCTAAACCGGGAGACCGAGAGTTGCAGTACTTC. The chain uses TRBV20-1 and TRBJ2-7; D perhaps matches TRBD2 (6 bases). V was clipped by 4 bases and J by 9 bases, with 19 bases between them. CDR1 DFQATT and CDR2 SNEGSKA come from the germline V gene (reference sequence). This CDR3 has 13 amino acids.

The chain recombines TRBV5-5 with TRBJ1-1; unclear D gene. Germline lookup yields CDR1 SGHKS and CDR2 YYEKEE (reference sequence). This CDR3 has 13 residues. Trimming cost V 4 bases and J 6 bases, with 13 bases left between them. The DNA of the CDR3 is TGTGCCAGCAGCCTCACACCAAGGCCTGAAGCTTTCTTT. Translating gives CASSLTPRPEAFF.

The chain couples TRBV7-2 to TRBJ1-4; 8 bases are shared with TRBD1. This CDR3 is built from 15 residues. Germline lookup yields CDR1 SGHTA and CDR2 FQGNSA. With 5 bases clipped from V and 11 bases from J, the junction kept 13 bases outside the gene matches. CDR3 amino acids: CASSAGGQAEGKLFF. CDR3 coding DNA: TGTGCCAGCAGCGCGGGGGGACAGGCCGAGGGGAAACTGTTTTTT.

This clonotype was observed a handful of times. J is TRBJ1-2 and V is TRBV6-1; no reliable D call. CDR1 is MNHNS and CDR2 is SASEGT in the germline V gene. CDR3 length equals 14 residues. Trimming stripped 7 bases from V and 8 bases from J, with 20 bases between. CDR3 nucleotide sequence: TGTGCCAGCATCCCACAAGGCGGGCTAGACGGCTACACCTTC. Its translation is CASIPQGGLDGYTF.

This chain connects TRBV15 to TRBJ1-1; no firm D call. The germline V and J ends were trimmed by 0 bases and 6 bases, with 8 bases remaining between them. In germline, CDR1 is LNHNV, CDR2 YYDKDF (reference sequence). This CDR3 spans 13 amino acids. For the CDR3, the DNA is TGTGCCACCAGCAGAGATCAGCAGGCTGAAGCTTTCTTT. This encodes CATSRDQQAEAFF.

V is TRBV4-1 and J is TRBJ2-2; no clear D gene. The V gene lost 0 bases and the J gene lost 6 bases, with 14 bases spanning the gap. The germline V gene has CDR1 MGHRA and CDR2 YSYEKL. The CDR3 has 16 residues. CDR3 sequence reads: CASSQDPSAPPGELFF. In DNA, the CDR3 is TGCGCCAGCAGCCAAGACCCGTCGGCCCCACCCGGGGAGCTGTTTTTT.

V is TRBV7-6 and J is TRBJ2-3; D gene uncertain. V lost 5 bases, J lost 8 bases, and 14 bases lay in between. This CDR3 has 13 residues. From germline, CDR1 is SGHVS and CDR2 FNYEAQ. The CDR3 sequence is CASSPVYVVTQYF. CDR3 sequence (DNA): TGTGCCAGCAGCCCTGTTTACGTCGTTACGCAGTATTTT. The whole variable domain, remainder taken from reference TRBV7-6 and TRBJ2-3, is GAGVSQSPRYKVTKRGQDVALRCDPISGHVSLYWYRQALGQGPEFLTYFNYEAQQDKSGLPNDRFSAERPEGSISTLTIQRTEQRDSAMYRCASSPVYVVTQYFGPGTRLTVL.

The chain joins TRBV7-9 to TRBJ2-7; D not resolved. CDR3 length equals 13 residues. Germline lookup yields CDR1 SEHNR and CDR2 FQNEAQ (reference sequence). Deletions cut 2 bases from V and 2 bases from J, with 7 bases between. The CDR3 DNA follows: TGTGCCAGCAGCTTACTCCAGCCCTACGAGCAGTACTTC. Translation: CASSLLQPYEQYF.

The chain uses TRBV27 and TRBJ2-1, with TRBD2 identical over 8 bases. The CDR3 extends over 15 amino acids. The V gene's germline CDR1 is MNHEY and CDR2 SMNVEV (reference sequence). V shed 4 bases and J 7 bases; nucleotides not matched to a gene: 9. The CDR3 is CASSSFRTSNNEQFF. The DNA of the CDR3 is TGTGCCAGCAGTTCTTTTCGGACTAGCAATAATGAGCAGTTCTTC.

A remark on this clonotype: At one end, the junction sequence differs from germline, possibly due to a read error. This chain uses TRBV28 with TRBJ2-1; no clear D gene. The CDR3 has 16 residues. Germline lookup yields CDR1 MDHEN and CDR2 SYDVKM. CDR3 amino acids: CASSSSWGSSYNEQSF. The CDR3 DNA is TGTGCCAGCAGTTCTAGTTGGGGAAGCTCCTACAATGAGCAGTCCTTC.

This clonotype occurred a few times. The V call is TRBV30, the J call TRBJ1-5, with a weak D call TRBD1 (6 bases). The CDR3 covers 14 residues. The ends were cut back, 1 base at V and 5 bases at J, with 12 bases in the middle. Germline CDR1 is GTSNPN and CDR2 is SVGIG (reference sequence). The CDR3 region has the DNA TGTGCCTGGAGTGGGGGACAAGGGGATCAGCCCCAGCATTTT. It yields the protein CAWSGGQGDQPQHF.